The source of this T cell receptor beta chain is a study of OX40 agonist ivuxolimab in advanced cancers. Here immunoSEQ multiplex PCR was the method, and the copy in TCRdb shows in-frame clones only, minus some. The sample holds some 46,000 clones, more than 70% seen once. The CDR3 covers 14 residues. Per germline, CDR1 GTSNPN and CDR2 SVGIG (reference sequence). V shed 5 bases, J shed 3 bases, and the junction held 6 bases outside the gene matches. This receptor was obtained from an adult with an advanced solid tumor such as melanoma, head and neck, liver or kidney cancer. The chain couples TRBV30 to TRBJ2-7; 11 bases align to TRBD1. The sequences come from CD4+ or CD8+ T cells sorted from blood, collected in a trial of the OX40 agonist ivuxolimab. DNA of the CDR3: TGTGCCTGGGCTCCGGGACAGGGGGACTACGAGCAGTACTTC. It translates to CAWAPGQGDYEQYF.